Listed below are T cell receptor beta chains from one sample, sequenced in a study of blood T cell repertoires in COVID-19. Some clones are missing from TCRdb's copy, which holds only in-frame ones; the method was immunoSEQ multiplex PCR. The table shows 150,000 to 200,000 clones, with 87% occurring only once. The sequenced sample consisted of peripheral blood. All receptors come from a woman aged 70-85 years with COVID-19, enrolled during active disease. The CDR3 runs from the conserved cysteine through the conserved F or W. Each record gives: CDR3 length, V gene, clone size, J gene, CDR3 protein. Clone size appears in some rows only: once, few, many, or a class for an expanded clone.

>15|TRBV2|NA|TRBJ2-5
CASSRGGGGQETQYF
>13|TRBV2|once|TRBJ1-5
CASRGQANQPQHF
>15|TRBV9|NA|TRBJ2-2
CASSAGLGQAGELFF
>12|TRBV2|NA|TRBJ2-5
CASNRGGETQYF
>16|TRBV24-1|NA|TRBJ2-3
CATSDFTSGRGDTQYF
>16|TRBV3-1/TRBV3-2|few|TRBJ2-1
CASSRTRTAYYNEQFF
>18|TRBV4-1|NA|TRBJ2-2
CASSRSLLVRGTDGELFF
>15|TRBV3-1/TRBV3-2|NA|TRBJ1-3
CASSQGRGSGNTIYF
>15|TRBV5-1|NA|TRBJ1-4
CASSRTGVTNEKLFF
>13|TRBV28|NA|TRBJ2-4
CASSQDQGGIQYF
>15|TRBV2|NA|TRBJ2-7
CASSEVASGSYEQYF
>14|TRBV30|NA|TRBJ2-1
CAWSRDRGYNEQFF
>16|TRBV28|few|TRBJ2-3
CASSSSGTGGGDTQYF
>13|TRBV18|once|TRBJ2-5
CASSPYVQETQYF
>15|TRBV28|NA|TRBJ1-5
CASYTRQAINQPQHF
>16|TRBV2|NA|TRBJ2-5
CASTSTWGQGQETQYF
>14|TRBV29-1|NA|TRBJ2-3
CSVGGLALPDTQYF
>12|TRBV4-2|NA|TRBJ2-7
CASSRGAWEQYF
>13|TRBV6-5|NA|TRBJ2-7
CAIRRGTPYEQYF
>15|TRBV3-1/TRBV3-2|NA|TRBJ1-2
CASSQGNTGVYGYTF
>15|TRBV28|NA|TRBJ1-2
CASSPGQGARYGYTF
>15|TRBV7-2|few|TRBJ2-7
CASSWGLDVSYEQYF
>18|TRBV14|NA|TRBJ2-7
CASSQDFRWTSGRSEQYF
>14|TRBV3-1/TRBV3-2|NA|TRBJ1-2
CATTPAGANYGYTF
>13|TRBV30|NA|TRBJ1-2
CAWSPPGVYGYTF
>16|TRBV7-9|NA|TRBJ2-1
CASSWGLAGADNEQFF
>14|TRBV9|NA|TRBJ1-1
CASSAQGKGTEAFF
>15|TRBV5-1|once|TRBJ1-4
CASSSTGGTNEKLFF
>17|TRBV5-6|NA|TRBJ1-1
CASSSTRQVRLNTEAFF
>14|TRBV7-3|NA|TRBJ2-1
CASSSLAGANEQFF
>18|TRBV5-1|NA|TRBJ2-1
CASSVVGDLGLGGNEQFF
>11|TRBV20-1|once|TRBJ1-1
CSAGGQGKAFF
>15|TRBV6-1|NA|TRBJ1-6
CASSLESSYNSPLHF
>12|TRBV9|NA|TRBJ2-4
CASSAGGNIQYF
>13|TRBV3-1/TRBV3-2|NA|TRBJ1-2
CASSQTDSNGYTF
>15|TRBV7-8|NA|TRBJ2-1
CASSFGTRRVNEQFF
>14|TRBV28|NA|TRBJ1-4
CASSFRRDNEKLFF
>12|TRBV5-6|NA|TRBJ2-7
CASSTLAVEQYF
>16|TRBV5-8|NA|TRBJ1-3
CASSLVTGTVGNTIYF
>13|TRBV10-2|NA|TRBJ2-3
CASRTSGTDTQYF
>20|TRBV9|NA|TRBJ2-1
CASSVGSYTTGQGRRNEQFF
>16|TRBV5-1|NA|TRBJ1-2
CASSLSAATFGNGYTF
>13|TRBV29-1|NA|TRBJ1-2
CSVVEGPAYGYTF
>13|TRBV29-1|NA|TRBJ1-2
CSVAGTGGYGYTF
>14|TRBV6-5|NA|TRBJ1-3
CASRPGISGNTIYF
>15|TRBV5-1|NA|TRBJ2-1
CASSLASGEGNEQFF
>16|TRBV6-6|NA|TRBJ2-7
CASNQRLRTQGDEQYF
>13|TRBV2|once|TRBJ2-7
CASSTGQYYEQYF
>12|TRBV6-5|NA|TRBJ1-1
CASRRTGSEAFF
>14|TRBV23-1|NA|TRBJ2-7
CASSPRGGSYEQYF
>14|TRBV15|NA|TRBJ2-2
CATSRAFQARELFF
>15|TRBV7-3|NA|TRBJ2-3
CASSLGGYPTDTQYF
>15|TRBV11-2|NA|TRBJ2-7
CASSLDSGHLYEQYF
>12|TRBV6-5|NA|TRBJ1-3
CASGLRTNTIYF
>14|TRBV24-1|NA|TRBJ1-5
CATADSISNQPQHF